The 31 T cell receptor beta chains below were found in one sample sequenced in a study of shared clonotypes between healthy human individuals. Clones were read by immunoSEQ multiplex PCR, and TCRdb kept only the in-frame ones, dropping some. The table includes about 1 million clones, more than 65% detected once. The sequencing input was memory CD4+ T cells sorted from blood. Indicated subset: CD45RA-negative fraction. These receptors were taken from a man aged 18 to 29 in good health.

The chain employs TRBV4-1 and TRBJ2-5; 8 bases line up with TRBD2. CDR3 length: 13 amino acids. Germline loops: CDR1 MGHRA, CDR2 YSYEKL. The V gene end was trimmed by 10 bases and the J gene end by 4 bases; junction bases not matched to a gene: 8. In DNA, the CDR3 is TGCGCCACCTCGGGACTAGTTGGAGAGACCCAGTACTTC. This gives the protein CATSGLVGETQYF.

This chain links TRBV4-2 with TRBJ2-3, with D unresolved. CDR1 LGHNA and CDR2 YNFKEQ come from the germline V gene. This CDR3 comprises 12 residues. V lost 0 bases and J 7 bases, leaving 5 bases between the germline ends. The CDR3 nucleotides read TGTGCCAGCAGCCAAGACGAGAATACGCAGTATTTT. Translation: CASSQDENTQYF.

This clone was seen more than once but under ten times. V is TRBV4-1 and J is TRBJ1-2; D is undetermined. CDR3 size: 15 residues. Between the trimmed V and J ends, which lost 0 bases and 4 bases, there was a span of 12 bases. The germline V gene encodes CDR1 MGHRA and CDR2 YSYEKL. The CDR3 spells CASSQETATVYGYTF. The CDR3 DNA reads as TGCGCCAGCAGCCAAGAGACCGCAACAGTCTATGGCTACACCTTC.

The V call is TRBV11-2, the J call TRBJ2-3; 8 bases agree with TRBD2. This CDR3 is built from 15 residues. V lost 5 bases and J lost 3; bases outside the gene matches: 7. Germline CDR1 is SGHAT and CDR2 is FQNNGV. CDR3 amino acids: CASSPTGGQTDTQYF. In DNA form, the CDR3 reads TGTGCCAGCAGCCCCACGGGGGGGCAAACAGATACGCAGTATTTT.

To note about this clone: This may be a read error, as it is one base from a much larger clone. The V and J genes are TRBV7-3 and TRBJ2-2; TRBD2 is a possible D gene (6 bases). The V gene lost 4 bases and the J gene lost 0 bases, with 6 bases spanning the gap. This CDR3 is built from 14 residues. Per germline, CDR1 SGHTA and CDR2 FQGTGA. Here the CDR3 reads CASSWGANTGELFF. CDR3 nucleotides: TGTGCCAGCAGCTGGGGGGCGAACACCGGGGAGCTGTTTTTT.

The genes are TRBV7-9 and TRBJ1-3; D gene ambiguous. This CDR3 spans 13 amino acids. CDR1 SEHNR and CDR2 FQNEAQ come from the germline V gene (reference sequence). Between the trimmed V and J ends, which lost 4 bases and 4 bases, there was a span of 8 bases. The CDR3 DNA reads TGTGCCAGCAGCTCAGACGGGGGAAACACCATATATTTT. It translates to CASSSDGGNTIYF.

This clone has at least ten counts. The chain joins TRBV5-1 to TRBJ1-1; the D gene is possibly TRBD1 (5 bases). Germline V gives CDR1 SGHRS, CDR2 YFSETQ. The CDR3 loop spans 14 amino acids. Trimming pared 0 bases from V and 0 bases from J, leaving 6 bases between. This CDR3 reads CASSLEGLNTEAFF. CDR3 nucleotide sequence: TGCGCCAGCAGCTTGGAGGGGTTGAACACTGAAGCTTTCTTT.

This clone appeared a few times. V and J are TRBV2 and TRBJ1-5, with D possibly being TRBD1 (5 bases). The CDR3 is made up of 15 amino acids. V shed 6 bases and J shed 9 bases, with 21 bases lying between them. Per germline, CDR1 SNHLY and CDR2 FYNNEI. The CDR3 DNA follows: TGTGCCAGCAGCGGTCTGGCGGGACCCGGATCGCCCCAGCATTTT. This codes for CASSGLAGPGSPQHF.

A word on this clone: Distinct nucleotide sequences in the sample also encode this CDR3. V usage is TRBV6-6 and J usage is TRBJ2-7, with D tentatively TRBD2 (5 bases). V was shortened by 0 bases and J by 6 bases, with 6 bases between the two germline ends. In germline, CDR1 is MNHNY, CDR2 SVGAGI (reference sequence). The CDR3 runs to 12 residues. This CDR3 is CASSYSRVEQYF. The CDR3, as DNA: TGTGCCAGCAGTTACTCGAGGGTCGAGCAGTACTTC.

This clone was detected only a few times. The J gene is TRBJ1-1, the V gene TRBV19; D call uncertain. With 1 base removed from V and 7 bases from J, the gap between germline ends came to 13 bases. The CDR3 covers 14 residues. CDR1 and CDR2 from the germline V gene are LNHDA and SQIVND (reference sequence). The CDR3 nucleotides are TGTGCCAGTAGTATAGGTCTGGGTGGCAGTGAAGCTTTCTTT. It codes for CASSIGLGGSEAFF.

For the CDR3, the DNA is TGTGCCAGCAGCACTGTTCCGGTGGGCTCTGGAAACACCATATATTTT. It translates to CASSTVPVGSGNTIYF. The rearrangement links TRBV5-5 to TRBJ1-3; D is undetermined. The CDR3 runs to 16 residues. With 4 bases removed from V and 0 bases from J, the gap between germline ends came to 14 bases. The germline CDR1 and CDR2 sequences are SGHKS and YYEKEE (reference sequence).

This chain uses TRBV6-6 with TRBJ1-1; 7 positions agree with TRBD1. V lost 7 bases and J lost 6; bases outside the gene matches: 14. Germline lookup yields CDR1 MNHNY and CDR2 SVGAGI (reference sequence). This CDR3 is built from 15 residues. The CDR3: CASNLQGGGGPEAFF. DNA for the CDR3: TGTGCCAGCAACCTACAAGGGGGCGGGGGTCCTGAAGCTTTCTTT.

The chain carries TRBV11-2 and TRBJ1-5; D gene unclear. Trimming took 0 bases from V and 5 from J, leaving 8 bases between them. CDR1 is SGHAT and CDR2 is FQNNGV in the germline V gene. The CDR3 loop spans 14 amino acids. The CDR3 nucleotides read TGTGCCAGCAGCTTAGAGTCGGTGGATCAGCCCCAGCATTTT. As protein: CASSLESVDQPQHF.

This sequence joins TRBV19 and TRBJ2-2; D ambiguous. This CDR3 spans 12 amino acids. Germline V CDR1 and CDR2: LNHDA, SQIVND (reference sequence). V shed 6 bases and J shed 3 bases, with 5 bases lying between them. The CDR3: CASRTYTGELFF. In DNA form, the CDR3 reads TGTGCCAGTAGGACCTACACCGGGGAGCTGTTTTTT.

The chain links TRBV4-1 to TRBJ2-5; 16 bases fit TRBD2. Trimming took 4 bases from V and 5 from J; bases not matched to a gene: 10. Germline CDR1 MGHRA, CDR2 YSYEKL. This CDR3 has 18 residues. As DNA, the CDR3 is TGCGCCAGCAGCCGGGATGGGACTAGCGGGGGGGCCGGCGAGACCCAGTACTTC. Translated: CASSRDGTSGGAGETQYF.

The V call is TRBV5-4, the J call TRBJ2-7; 8 nucleotides line up with TRBD1. The germline V gene encodes CDR1 SGHNT and CDR2 YYREEE (reference sequence). There are 14 residues in the CDR3. The V gene end was trimmed by 4 bases and the J gene end by 6 bases; junction bases not matched to a gene: 9. This CDR3 is CASSTRTGSGEQYF. The CDR3 DNA reads as TGTGCCAGCAGCACCCGGACAGGGTCCGGCGAGCAGTACTTC.

This sequence joins TRBV5-1 and TRBJ2-7; no reliable D call. The V and J ends lost 0 bases and 2 bases respectively, with 12 bases between them. Germline V gene lookup returns CDR1 SGHRS and CDR2 YFSETQ. The CDR3 has 15 amino acids. Here the CDR3 reads CASSLVPGDAYEQYF. In DNA form, the CDR3 reads TGCGCCAGCAGCTTGGTGCCAGGTGATGCCTACGAGCAGTACTTC. The full variable domain, with the rest looked up from reference TRBV5-1 and TRBJ2-7, is KAGVTQTPRYLIKTRGQQVTLSCSPISGHRSVSWYQQTPGQGLQFLFEYFSETQRNKGNFPGRFSGRQFSNSRSEMNVSTLELGDSALYLCASSLVPGDAYEQYFGPGTRLTVT.

The chain is built from TRBV5-1 and TRBJ2-7; no clear D gene. Germline lookup yields CDR1 SGHRS and CDR2 YFSETQ. The CDR3 sequence is 13 residues long. Trimming shortened V by 3 bases and J by 3 bases, and 10 bases separated the two germline ends. CDR3 coding DNA: TGCGCCAGCAGCTCAACAGCGTACTACGAGCAGTACTTC. Residues: CASSSTAYYEQYF.

The chain has TRBV19 and TRBJ1-5; D possibly corresponds to TRBD1 (6 bases). This CDR3 is 14 amino acids long. Trimming cost V 6 bases and J 4 bases, with 13 bases left between them. Germline assignment: CDR1 LNHDA and CDR2 SQIVND (reference sequence). The CDR3 coding sequence is TGTGCCAGTAGGGGGGCAGGCAAGAATCAGCCCCAGCATTTT. As protein: CASRGAGKNQPQHF.

With regard to this clone: Other DNA sequences from this sample encode an identical CDR3 as well. This chain connects TRBV2 to TRBJ2-1; a possible D gene is TRBD2 (5 bases). The CDR3 contains 11 residues. Germline V gene lookup returns CDR1 SNHLY and CDR2 FYNNEI. V was clipped by 9 bases and J by 3 bases, with 6 bases between them. The CDR3 sequence is CASTSYNEQFF. Written as DNA, the CDR3 is TGTGCCAGTACTAGCTACAATGAGCAGTTCTTC.

V is TRBV6-5 and J is TRBJ1-5; D is unclear. CDR1 is MNHEY and CDR2 is SVGAGI in the germline V gene. There are 14 residues in the CDR3. With 7 bases removed from V and 0 bases from J, the gap between germline ends came to 10 bases. CDR3 DNA: TGTGCCAGCAAAACGGGTAATAGCAATCAGCCCCAGCATTTT. Translated: CASKTGNSNQPQHF.

Here the CDR3 DNA reads TGTGCCAGCAGTTCCTCAGGTATCGATTCTGAAAAACTGTTTTTT. It yields the protein CASSSSGIDSEKLFF. The genes are TRBV28 and TRBJ1-4; no definite D call. Germline CDR1 is MDHEN and CDR2 is SYDVKM. The CDR3 is 15 residues long. V gave up 4 bases and J gave up 7 bases, with 16 bases separating them.

This rearrangement joins TRBV27 to TRBJ2-1, with D possibly matching TRBD2 (6 bases). This CDR3 has 15 amino acids. Per the germline V gene, CDR1 is MNHEY and CDR2 is SMNVEV (reference sequence). Trimming took 3 bases from V and 6 from J, leaving 15 bases between them. CDR3 protein: CASSFGTTTSNEQFF. The CDR3 nucleotides are TGTGCCAGCAGTTTCGGGACGACGACTAGCAATGAGCAGTTCTTC.

This chain uses TRBV29-1 with TRBJ2-3, with D tentatively TRBD1 (7 bases). Trimming left V 4 bases short and J 15 bases short, with 20 bases between. CDR1 is SQVTM, CDR2 ANQGSEA, per germline. The CDR3 has 12 residues. CDR3 coding DNA: TGCAGCGTTGGCCTCCTAGACAGGGAGGATTATTTT. It codes for CSVGLLDREDYF.

The rearrangement links TRBV6-1 to TRBJ2-7, with D possibly called TRBD1 or TRBD2 (5 bases each). The CDR3 consists of 14 residues. Looked up from germline, CDR1 is MNHNS and CDR2 is SASEGT. Trimming took 4 bases from V and 3 from J, leaving 13 bases between them. CDR3 sequence reads: CASSGGSSGYEQYF. CDR3 in DNA: TGTGCCAGCAGTGGGGGGTCCAGCGGCTACGAGCAGTACTTC.

The V gene is TRBV6-5, the J gene TRBJ2-2; D unresolved. The germline V gene has CDR1 MNHEY and CDR2 SVGAGI. Deletions cut 8 bases from V and 0 bases from J, with 13 bases between. The CDR3 has 15 residues. CDR3 bases: TGTGCCAGCCGCCGTGACGCGGCGAACACCGGGGAGCTGTTTTTT. Encoded protein: CASRRDAANTGELFF.

V gene TRBV5-1 combines with J gene TRBJ1-1; perhaps TRBD1 as D (5 bases). The CDR3 runs to 14 residues. Trimming took off 3 bases at V and 1 base at J, with 10 bases between the two ends. Germline CDR1 and CDR2: SGHRS and YFSETQ. CDR3 nucleotides: TGCGCCAGCAGCTCCCAAGGGACGAACACTGAAGCTTTCTTT. Translation gives CASSSQGTNTEAFF.

The chain is built from TRBV7-9 and TRBJ2-3, with 8 nucleotides matching TRBD2. The CDR3 spans 14 residues. After removal of 5 bases from V and 6 bases from J, the junction contained 7 bases not matched to a gene. Germline V gene lookup returns CDR1 SEHNR and CDR2 FQNEAQ (reference sequence). CDR3 in amino acids: CASSGRTSPDTQYF. CDR3 sequence (DNA): TGTGCCAGCAGCGGACGGACTAGCCCCGATACGCAGTATTTT.

V is TRBV7-2 and J is TRBJ1-5, with D unresolved. Germline CDR1 reads SGHTA; CDR2 reads FQGNSA. The CDR3 has 13 residues. Trimming shortened V by 2 bases and J by 5 bases, and 7 bases separated the two germline ends. The CDR3 DNA follows: TGTGCCAGCAGCTTATGGAGTGATCAGCCCCAGCATTTT. This sequence encodes CASSLWSDQPQHF.

This chain links TRBV5-1 with TRBJ2-2, with TRBD1 matching over 7 bases. The trim removed 3 bases at V and 2 bases at J, leaving 10 bases unmatched. The CDR3 consists of 17 residues. Germline V CDR1 and CDR2: SGHRS, YFSETQ. DNA of the CDR3: TGCGCCAGCAGCTACGGACAGGTTCTAATAAACACCGGGGAGCTGTTTTTT. Amino acid sequence: CASSYGQVLINTGELFF. Full variable domain (missing parts from reference TRBV5-1 and TRBJ2-2): KAGVTQTPRYLIKTRGQQVTLSCSPISGHRSVSWYQQTPGQGLQFLFEYFSETQRNKGNFPGRFSGRQFSNSRSEMNVSTLELGDSALYLCASSYGQVLINTGELFFGEGSRLTVL.

This clone was recorded only once. V is TRBV30 and J is TRBJ2-5, with 12 bases aligning to TRBD1. Looked up from germline, CDR1 is GTSNPN and CDR2 is SVGIG (reference sequence). CDR3 length: 15 amino acids. With V trimmed by 5 bases and J by 5 bases, 9 bases remained unmatched. The CDR3: CAWGARDRGRETQYF. CDR3 in DNA: TGTGCCTGGGGCGCCCGGGACAGGGGGCGGGAGACCCAGTACTTC.